This passage covers 8 T cell receptor beta chains from one sample sequenced in a study of CD8+ T cells in alopecia areata. Sequencing used cDNA as its template, made by extracting RNA and reverse transcribing it. The data were produced by immunoSEQ multiplex PCR, yet TCRdb's version contains in-frame clones alone and is incomplete. Among 250,000 or so clones listed, less than 80% were seen once. The material sequenced was CD4+ T cells sorted from blood, taken at week 0. The source of these receptors is a human donor with alopecia areata.

The chain uses TRBV30 and TRBJ1-3; no definite D call. V was clipped by 1 base and J by 4 bases, with 11 bases between them. CDR3 length: 14 amino acids. Germline V gene lookup returns CDR1 GTSNPN and CDR2 SVGIG (reference sequence). The CDR3 DNA sequence: TGTGCCTGGAGTGCCGGCCCTGGCGGAAACACCATATATTTT. Protein: CAWSAGPGGNTIYF.

V is TRBV4-3 and J is TRBJ2-3; unclear D gene. V lost 1 base, J lost 9 bases, and 11 bases lay in between. The CDR3 is made up of 13 amino acids. Germline CDR1 LGHNA, CDR2 YSLEER. Written as DNA, the CDR3 is TGCGCCAGCAGCCAAGCTTCTAGTGAGACGCAGTATTTT. Its translation is CASSQASSETQYF.

The chain is built from TRBV11-1 and TRBJ2-5, with D possibly matching TRBD2 (5 bases). CDR1 and CDR2 from the germline V gene are SGHAT and FQDESV (reference sequence). V lost 6 bases and J 1 base, leaving 15 bases between the germline ends. The CDR3 has 15 amino acids. The CDR3 here is CASSRGSSIQETQYF. The CDR3 DNA reads as TGTGCCAGCAGTCGGGGAAGTTCAATCCAAGAGACCCAGTACTTC.

V gene TRBV2 combines with J gene TRBJ2-2; 7 positions agree with TRBD1. The CDR3 is 15 amino acids. Unmatched junction bases numbered 9, after V lost 7 bases and J lost 4 bases. Germline CDR1 reads SNHLY; CDR2 reads FYNNEI. CDR3 coding DNA: TGTGCCAGCACCGAAACAGGGGTCGGCACCGGGGAGCTGTTTTTT. Protein sequence: CASTETGVGTGELFF.

J is TRBJ2-1 and V is TRBV5-6; 7 nucleotides align to TRBD1. V was clipped by 0 bases and J by 4 bases; unmatched bases: 7. The CDR3 totals 16 residues. Looked up from germline, CDR1 is SGHDT and CDR2 is YYEEEE. CDR3 in DNA: TGTGCCAGCAGCTTGGCCGACAGGGCCCTATACAATGAGCAGTTCTTC. Encoded protein: CASSLADRALYNEQFF.

The gene calls are TRBV5-6 and TRBJ1-2, with 7 bases lining up with TRBD1. V shed 4 bases, J shed 3 bases, and the junction held 6 bases outside the gene matches. This CDR3 has 14 amino acids. Germline values: CDR1 SGHDT, CDR2 YYEEEE. The CDR3: CASSTPRGYYGYTF. The CDR3, as DNA: TGTGCCAGCAGCACCCCCAGGGGGTACTATGGCTACACCTTC. Drawing the rest from reference TRBV5-6 and TRBJ1-2, the complete variable domain is DAGVTQSPTHLIKTRGQQVTLRCSPKSGHDTVSWYQQALGQGPQFIFQYYEEEERQRGNFPDRFSGHQFPNYSSELNVNALLLGDSALYLCASSTPRGYYGYTFGSGTRLTVV.

This chain links TRBV10-1 with TRBJ2-7, with D perhaps TRBD1 or TRBD2 (7 bases each). The CDR3 is 15 amino acids. The ends were cut back, 3 bases at V and 5 bases at J, with 17 bases in the middle. Per the germline V gene, CDR1 is WNHNN and CDR2 is SYGVQD (reference sequence). The CDR3 DNA reads TGCGCCAGCAGTGATCCGAGACAGGGACTAAACGAGCAGTACTTC. As protein: CASSDPRQGLNEQYF.

V and J are TRBV29-1 and TRBJ1-1, with 7 bases lining up with TRBD1. V shed 4 bases, J shed 1 base, and the junction held 9 bases outside the gene matches. CDR1 is SQVTM, CDR2 ANQGSEA, per germline. The CDR3 extends over 15 amino acids. The CDR3 spells CSVGGPGQSNTEAFF. The CDR3 DNA sequence: TGCAGCGTTGGCGGACCGGGACAGTCGAACACTGAAGCTTTCTTT.